The entry below describes one T cell receptor (beta chain). The antigen remains undetermined. This specimen belongs to a study of PD-1 blockade in mismatch repair-deficient tumors. Study context: All were previously treated, progressing patients with some twelve mismatch repair-deficient cancer types.

Germline CDR1 and CDR2: MNHNY and SVGAGI (reference sequence). The V gene lost 6 bases and the J gene lost 3 bases, with 16 bases spanning the gap. This CDR3 contains 15 residues. TCRdb's copy holds only in-frame clones and misses some; the assay was immunoSEQ multiplex PCR. The sample includes tens of thousands of clones, about 85% of them seen just once. Whole-study findings and limits: Rapid post-treatment expansion, then contraction, generally preceding radiologic response, marked tumor-resident clones.

Every patient had mismatch repair deficiency by PCR or immunohistochemistry. TCRs were sequenced from a few patients responding to pembrolizumab. The sequences come from peripheral blood, collected approximately 80 weeks after starting pembrolizumab. The chain couples TRBV6-6 to TRBJ2-3; D gene unclear. This receptor was taken from an adult with mismatch repair-deficient cancer. CDR3 region: CASRSYWTETDTQYF. In DNA, the CDR3 is TGTGCCAGCAGATCGTATTGGACGGAGACAGATACGCAGTATTTT.